Below, 17 T cell receptor beta chains from the same sample are listed, as sequenced in a study of shared clonotypes between healthy human individuals. CD45RO negativity and positive selection for CCR7 defined naive CD8 cells, a population that excluded terminally differentiated effector memory CD45RA+ cells. Libraries were prepared by immunoSEQ multiplex PCR; TCRdb keeps only in-frame clonotypes and omits some of them. This table has roughly 2 million clones, about 95% appearing once. Sequencing used naive CD8+ T cells sorted from blood. Receptors originate from a young man in good health.

Of note for this clone: The sample has other DNA sequences that encode this CDR3 too. The chain uses TRBV5-1 and TRBJ2-1; possibly TRBD1 or TRBD2 for D (6 bases each). Trimming pared 0 bases from V and 2 bases from J, leaving 9 bases between. Germline-derived CDR1 and CDR2 are SGHRS and YFSETQ. This CDR3 has 15 amino acids. CDR3 bases: TGCGCCAGCAGCTTGGAGGGGGGAACCTACAATGAGCAGTTCTTC. Protein: CASSLEGGTYNEQFF.

Concerning this clone: The identical CDR3 is also encoded by other nucleotide sequences in the sample. The V and J genes are TRBV25-1 and TRBJ2-3, with 9 bases identical to TRBD2. The CDR3 loop spans 15 amino acids. The V gene's germline CDR1 is MGHDK and CDR2 SYGVNS. V shed 0 bases, J shed 4 bases, and the junction held 2 bases outside the gene matches. CDR3 DNA sequence: TGTGCCAGCAGTGAATACGCGGGGGGGCCAGATACGCAGTATTTT. Its translation: CASSEYAGGPDTQYF.

In the case of this clone: The sample has other DNA sequences that encode this CDR3 too. The chain employs TRBV7-6 and TRBJ2-2, with D uncertain. V lost 1 base and J lost 1, with 7 bases in between. Germline V gene lookup returns CDR1 SGHVS and CDR2 FNYEAQ. The CDR3 is made up of 15 amino acids. DNA for the CDR3: TGTGCCAGCAGCTTAGGGACGGAGAACACCGGGGAGCTGTTTTTT. This translates into CASSLGTENTGELFF.

The chain has TRBV27 and TRBJ2-7, with D unresolved. The CDR3 has 17 amino acids. The V gene lost 4 bases and the J gene lost 0 bases, with 19 bases spanning the gap. Germline V gene data show CDR1 as MNHEY and CDR2 as SMNVEV (reference sequence). CDR3 residues: CASSSPPILSDSYEQYF. CDR3 DNA sequence: TGTGCCAGCAGTTCCCCTCCTATCCTAAGCGACTCCTACGAGCAGTACTTC.

V gene TRBV9 combines with J gene TRBJ2-7; D ambiguous. There are 17 residues in the CDR3. V was shortened by 1 base and J by 3 bases, with 20 bases between the two germline ends. Germline assignment: CDR1 SGDLS and CDR2 YYNGEE. The CDR3, as DNA: TGTGCCAGCAGCGTAAGCCTTCTTGAGGAAAGATACTACGAGCAGTACTTC. It translates to CASSVSLLEERYYEQYF.

The table lists this clone with a count of one. The J gene is TRBJ2-7, the V gene TRBV9; possibly TRBD1 for D (6 bases). Germline CDR1 SGDLS, CDR2 YYNGEE. CDR3 length equals 15 residues. V was clipped by 3 bases and J by 4 bases, with 17 bases between them. CDR3 sequence (DNA): TGTGCCAGCAGCGAAGATGGGGCAGGGGCATACGAGCAGTACTTC. This codes for CASSEDGAGAYEQYF.

The chain carries TRBV10-2 and TRBJ2-2, with 8 nucleotides matching TRBD1. This CDR3 spans 17 amino acids. The junction had 14 bases not matched to a gene; V was cut back by 7 bases and J by 4 bases. Germline CDR1 and CDR2: WSHSY and SAAADI. CDR3 sequence (DNA): TGCGCCAGCACAGGGGGCGGGTTTGCGACACCCACCGGGGAGCTGTTTTTT. Its translation: CASTGGGFATPTGELFF.

V gene TRBV6-1 combines with J gene TRBJ2-7; D uncertain. The CDR3 consists of 14 residues. Trimming cost V 4 bases and J 0 bases, with 10 bases left between them. Germline assignment: CDR1 MNHNS and CDR2 SASEGT. The CDR3 protein is CASSGLTLSYEQYF. The CDR3 coding sequence is TGTGCCAGCAGTGGATTAACCCTCTCCTACGAGCAGTACTTC.

V and J are TRBV5-6 and TRBJ2-6; TRBD1 agrees at 7 bases. Germline V CDR1 and CDR2: SGHDT, YYEEEE. The CDR3 consists of 17 residues. J was trimmed by 3 bases and V by 4 bases; bases with no gene match: 10. In DNA, the CDR3 is TGTGCCAGCAGCCTAGTACAGGGGTTGGATGGGGCCAACGTCCTGACTTTC. It codes for CASSLVQGLDGANVLTF. Drawing the rest from reference TRBV5-6 and TRBJ2-6, the complete variable domain is DAGVTQSPTHLIKTRGQQVTLRCSPKSGHDTVSWYQQALGQGPQFIFQYYEEEERQRGNFPDRFSGHQFPNYSSELNVNALLLGDSALYLCASSLVQGLDGANVLTFGAGSRLTVL.

The chain joins TRBV6-1 to TRBJ1-5; D gene uncertain. Per the germline V gene, CDR1 is MNHNS and CDR2 is SASEGT. The V end was cut by 0 bases, the J end by 1 base, with 10 bases between. The CDR3 consists of 16 residues. The DNA for the CDR3 is TGTGCCAGCAGTGAAGCCCGGGGTGCGAGCAATCAGCCCCAGCATTTT. Translation gives CASSEARGASNQPQHF.

The V gene is TRBV4-1, the J gene TRBJ1-6, with 8 bases lining up with TRBD1. J was trimmed by 7 bases and V by 4 bases; bases with no gene match: 21. CDR1 and CDR2 (germline): MGHRA, YSYEKL. The CDR3 contains 20 residues. CDR3 in DNA: TGCGCCAGCAGCCCACCCGGTGGACAGGGAGGATTCTTTGGCAATTCACCCCTCCACTTT. This sequence encodes CASSPPGGQGGFFGNSPLHF.

Remarks on this clone: One end of the junction varies from germline; a read error may be responsible. The V gene is TRBV7-2, the J gene TRBJ2-7; maybe TRBD2 (6 bases). The CDR3 runs 14 residues. CDR1 SGHTA and CDR2 FQGNSA come from the germline V gene. CDR3 DNA sequence: TGTGCCAGCAGTTTAGGGACCTGGGGGGTCGAGCAGTACTTC. Residues: CASSLGTWGVEQYF.

In nucleotides, the CDR3 is TGTGCCAGCAGATTCCTTATGACAGGGGATAACTATGGCTACACCTTC. Its protein is CASRFLMTGDNYGYTF. The gene calls are TRBV28 and TRBJ1-2, with 8 bases lining up with TRBD1. CDR3 size: 16 residues. Germline V gives CDR1 MDHEN, CDR2 SYDVKM. The trim removed 6 bases at V and 1 base at J, leaving 10 bases unmatched.

V is TRBV30 and J is TRBJ2-5; 7 positions match TRBD2. There are 16 residues in the CDR3. Germline CDR1 reads GTSNPN; CDR2 reads SVGIG (reference sequence). The junction had 10 bases not matched to a gene; V was cut back by 2 bases and J by 1 base. The CDR3 nucleotides read TGTGCCTGGAGTCCCCTGGGGGAGGGACTCCAAGAGACCCAGTACTTC. Its translation: CAWSPLGEGLQETQYF.

The chain has TRBV6-5 and TRBJ1-1; a weak D match, TRBD1 (6 bases). The V and J ends lost 0 bases and 3 bases respectively, with 14 bases between them. The CDR3 runs to 16 residues. In germline, CDR1 is MNHEY, CDR2 SVGAGI. CDR3 in DNA: TGTGCCAGCAGTTACTCGGAGGGGGGGTTGTACACTGAAGCTTTCTTT. Amino acid sequence: CASSYSEGGLYTEAFF.

In regard to this clone: The same CDR3 is also encoded by other DNA sequences in this sample. This chain links TRBV29-1 with TRBJ2-1; 11 bases align to TRBD2. Germline CDR1 is SQVTM and CDR2 is ANQGSEA. The CDR3 is 13 amino acids. The V and J ends lost 5 bases and 4 bases, in that order; junction bases with no gene match: 1. CDR3 sequence (DNA): TGCAGCGTTAGACTAGCGGGGTACAATGAGCAGTTCTTC. It codes for CSVRLAGYNEQFF.

This clone occurred once. The rearrangement links TRBV7-9 to TRBJ1-1, with TRBD1 as a possible D gene (6 bases). CDR3 length equals 16 residues. V was cut by 1 base and J by 2 bases, with 14 bases left in between. CDR1 and CDR2 (germline): SEHNR, FQNEAQ (reference sequence). CDR3: CASSLGITGQNTEAFF. The CDR3 coding sequence is TGTGCCAGCAGCTTAGGGATCACAGGGCAAAACACTGAAGCTTTCTTT.